This TCR beta chain was recorded in a study of shared clonotypes between healthy human individuals. Libraries were prepared by immunoSEQ multiplex PCR; TCRdb keeps only in-frame clonotypes and omits some of them. The repertoire holds millions of clones, with about 95% as singletons. Whole-study findings and limits: Only a few donors were included, so the genetic and exposure-history diversity represented was limited. With a handful of donors compared, around 5% of naive CD4 clonotypes were shared.

On this clone: Its antigen is currently unknown.

Germline CDR1 reads KGHSY; CDR2 reads FQNENV. The CDR3 extends over 15 amino acids. Trimming shortened V by 2 bases and J by 2 bases, and 12 bases separated the two germline ends. The genes are TRBV16 and TRBJ2-5; D possibly corresponds to TRBD1 (5 bases). This clonotype was sampled from a young man in good health. Source material: naive CD4+ T cells sorted from blood. The subset: CD45RA+ positively selected. The CDR3 protein is CASSQGAGLQETQYF. CDR3 nucleotide sequence: TGTGCCAGCAGCCAAGGGGCAGGGCTTCAAGAGACCCAGTACTTC. Complete variable domain (other parts from reference TRBV16 and TRBJ2-5): GEEVAQTPKHLVRGEGQKAKLYCAPIKGHSYVFWYQQVLKNEFKFLISFQNENVFDETGMPKERFSAKCLPNSPCSLEIQATKLEDSAVYFCASSQGAGLQETQYFGPGTRLLVL.